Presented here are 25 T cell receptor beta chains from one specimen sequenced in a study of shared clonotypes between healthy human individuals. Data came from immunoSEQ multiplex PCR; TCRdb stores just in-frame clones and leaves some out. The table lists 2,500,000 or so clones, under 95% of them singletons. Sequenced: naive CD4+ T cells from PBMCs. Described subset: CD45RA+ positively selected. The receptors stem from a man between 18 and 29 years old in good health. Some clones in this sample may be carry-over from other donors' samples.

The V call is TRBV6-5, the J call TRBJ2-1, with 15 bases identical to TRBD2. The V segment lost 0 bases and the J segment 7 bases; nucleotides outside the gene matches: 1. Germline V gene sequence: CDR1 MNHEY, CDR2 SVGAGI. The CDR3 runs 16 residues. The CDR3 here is CASSYSGLAGGNEQFF. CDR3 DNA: TGTGCCAGCAGTTACTCCGGACTAGCGGGAGGGAATGAGCAGTTCTTC.

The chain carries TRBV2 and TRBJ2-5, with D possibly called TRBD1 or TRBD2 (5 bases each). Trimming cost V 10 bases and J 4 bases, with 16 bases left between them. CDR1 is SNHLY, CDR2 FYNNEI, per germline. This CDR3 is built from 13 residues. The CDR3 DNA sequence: TGTGCCATTGGGACCCTCGCGCGAGAGACCCAGTACTTC. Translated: CAIGTLARETQYF.

The CDR3 DNA reads TGTGCCAGCAGCTTAACGGGGGGCGGGGTCCCTTACGAGCAGTACTTC. Its translation is CASSLTGGGVPYEQYF. The gene calls are TRBV7-2 and TRBJ2-7; perhaps TRBD2 as D (7 bases). The ends were cut back, 2 bases at V and 4 bases at J, with 18 bases in the middle. The V gene's germline CDR1 is SGHTA and CDR2 FQGNSA. The CDR3 consists of 16 residues.

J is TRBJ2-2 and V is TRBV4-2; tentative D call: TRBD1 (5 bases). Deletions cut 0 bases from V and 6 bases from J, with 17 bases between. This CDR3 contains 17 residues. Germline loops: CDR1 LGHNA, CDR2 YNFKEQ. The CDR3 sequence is CASSQDRSPWGAGELFF. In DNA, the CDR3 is TGTGCCAGCAGCCAAGATAGAAGCCCGTGGGGCGCCGGGGAGCTGTTTTTT.

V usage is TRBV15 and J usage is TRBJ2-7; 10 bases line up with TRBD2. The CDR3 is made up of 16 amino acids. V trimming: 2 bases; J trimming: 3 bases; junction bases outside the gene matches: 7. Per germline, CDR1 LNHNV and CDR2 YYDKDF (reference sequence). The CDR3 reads CATSRYPGLANYEQYF. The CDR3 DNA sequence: TGTGCCACCAGCAGATACCCGGGACTAGCGAACTACGAGCAGTACTTC.

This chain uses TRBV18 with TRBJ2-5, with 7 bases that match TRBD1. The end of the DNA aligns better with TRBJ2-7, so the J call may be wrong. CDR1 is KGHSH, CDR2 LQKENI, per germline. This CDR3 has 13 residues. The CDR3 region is CASSPGTAYEQYF. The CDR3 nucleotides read TGTGCCAGCTCACCGGGGACAGCCTACGAGCAGTACTTC.

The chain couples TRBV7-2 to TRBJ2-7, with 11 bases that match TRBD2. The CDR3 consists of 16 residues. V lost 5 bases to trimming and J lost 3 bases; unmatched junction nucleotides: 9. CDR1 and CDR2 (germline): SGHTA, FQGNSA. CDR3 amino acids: CASSPAGTSGGYEQYF. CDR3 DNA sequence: TGTGCCAGCAGCCCCGCCGGGACTAGCGGAGGCTACGAGCAGTACTTC. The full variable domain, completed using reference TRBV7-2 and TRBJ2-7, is GAGVSQSPSNKVTEKGKDVELRCDPISGHTALYWYRQSLGQGLEFLIYFQGNSAPDKSGLPSDRFSAERTGGSVSTLTIQRTQQEDSAVYLCASSPAGTSGGYEQYFGPGTRLTVT.

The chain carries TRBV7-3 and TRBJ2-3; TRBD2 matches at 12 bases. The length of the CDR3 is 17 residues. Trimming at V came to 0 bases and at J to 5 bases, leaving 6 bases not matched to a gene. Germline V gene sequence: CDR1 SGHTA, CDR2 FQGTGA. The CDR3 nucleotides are TGTGCCAGCAGCTTAACGGCTAGCGGGAGGGGGCGAGATACGCAGTATTTT. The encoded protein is CASSLTASGRGRDTQYF.

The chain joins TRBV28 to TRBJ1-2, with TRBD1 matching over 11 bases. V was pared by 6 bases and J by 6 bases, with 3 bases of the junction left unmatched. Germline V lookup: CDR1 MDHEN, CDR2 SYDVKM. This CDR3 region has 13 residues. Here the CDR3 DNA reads TGTGCCAGCAGAGGGGACAGGGGGGATGGCTACACCTTC. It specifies CASRGDRGDGYTF.

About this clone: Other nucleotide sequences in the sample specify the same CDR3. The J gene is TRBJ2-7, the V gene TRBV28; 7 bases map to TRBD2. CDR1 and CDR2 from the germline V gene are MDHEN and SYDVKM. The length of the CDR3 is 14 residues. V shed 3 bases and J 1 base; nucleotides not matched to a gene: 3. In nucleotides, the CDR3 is TGTGCCAGCAGTTTGGTGGGAGGGTCCTACGAGCAGTACTTC. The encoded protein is CASSLVGGSYEQYF.

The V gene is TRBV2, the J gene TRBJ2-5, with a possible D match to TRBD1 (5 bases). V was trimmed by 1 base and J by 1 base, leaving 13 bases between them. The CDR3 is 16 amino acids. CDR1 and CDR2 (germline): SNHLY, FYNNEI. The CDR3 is CASSEVGPGFQETQYF. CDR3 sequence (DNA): TGTGCCAGCAGTGAAGTTGGGCCAGGGTTCCAAGAGACCCAGTACTTC.

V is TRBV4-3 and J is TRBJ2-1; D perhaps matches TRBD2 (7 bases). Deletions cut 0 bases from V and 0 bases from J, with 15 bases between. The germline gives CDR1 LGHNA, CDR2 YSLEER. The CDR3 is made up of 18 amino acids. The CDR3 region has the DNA TGCGCCAGCAGCCAAGATATTCGGGGGGCGAGCTCCTACAATGAGCAGTTCTTC. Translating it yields CASSQDIRGASSYNEQFF.

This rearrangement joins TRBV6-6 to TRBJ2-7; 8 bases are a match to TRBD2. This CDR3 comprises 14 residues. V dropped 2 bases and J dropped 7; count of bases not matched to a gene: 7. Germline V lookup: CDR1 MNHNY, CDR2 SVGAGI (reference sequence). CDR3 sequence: CASSYERGLGEQYF. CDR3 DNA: TGTGCCAGCAGTTACGAGCGGGGGCTGGGGGAGCAGTACTTC.

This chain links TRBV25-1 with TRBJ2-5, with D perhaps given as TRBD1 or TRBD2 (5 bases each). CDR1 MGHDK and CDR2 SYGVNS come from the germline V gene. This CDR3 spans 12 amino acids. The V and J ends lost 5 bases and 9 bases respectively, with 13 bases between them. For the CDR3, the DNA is TGTGCCAGCAGTAGAAGTCCGGGACCCCAGTACTTC. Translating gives CASSRSPGPQYF.

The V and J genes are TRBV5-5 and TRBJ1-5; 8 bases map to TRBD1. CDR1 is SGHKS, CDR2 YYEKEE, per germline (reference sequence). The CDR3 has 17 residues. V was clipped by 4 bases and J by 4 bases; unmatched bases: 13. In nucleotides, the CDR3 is TGTGCCAGCAGCCCCCAAGACAGGGGTTCCTTTAATCAGCCCCAGCATTTT. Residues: CASSPQDRGSFNQPQHF.

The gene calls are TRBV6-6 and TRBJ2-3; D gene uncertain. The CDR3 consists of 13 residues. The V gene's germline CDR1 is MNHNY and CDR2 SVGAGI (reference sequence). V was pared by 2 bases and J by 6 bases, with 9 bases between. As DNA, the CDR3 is TGTGCCAGCAGTTACCTTCGGGCGGATACGCAGTATTTT. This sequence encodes CASSYLRADTQYF.

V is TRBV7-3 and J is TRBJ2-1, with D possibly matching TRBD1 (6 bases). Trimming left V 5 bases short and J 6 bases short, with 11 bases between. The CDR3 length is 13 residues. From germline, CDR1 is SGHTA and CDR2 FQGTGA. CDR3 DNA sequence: TGTGCCAGCAGCATACAGGGATTCAATGAGCAGTTCTTC. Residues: CASSIQGFNEQFF.

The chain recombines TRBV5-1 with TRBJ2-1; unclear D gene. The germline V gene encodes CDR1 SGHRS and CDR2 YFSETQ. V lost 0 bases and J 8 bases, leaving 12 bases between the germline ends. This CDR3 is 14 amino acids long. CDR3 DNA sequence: TGCGCCAGCAGCTTGGGAGCGCTAGATGATGAGCAGTTCTTC. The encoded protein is CASSLGALDDEQFF.

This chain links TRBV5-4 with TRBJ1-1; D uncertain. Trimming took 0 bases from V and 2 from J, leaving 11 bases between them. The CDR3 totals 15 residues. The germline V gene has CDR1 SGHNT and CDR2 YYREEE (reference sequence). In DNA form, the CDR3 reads TGTGCCAGCAGCTTGGGGGCCAGGCAAAACACTGAAGCTTTCTTT. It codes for CASSLGARQNTEAFF.

This CDR3 is CASSSPRSGNTGELFF. In DNA, the CDR3 is TGTGCCAGCAGTTCGCCCCGGAGCGGCAACACCGGGGAGCTGTTTTTT. The V gene is TRBV5-4, the J gene TRBJ2-2; D is possibly TRBD2 (5 bases). CDR3 size: 16 residues. Germline V gene sequence: CDR1 SGHNT, CDR2 YYREEE (reference sequence). V shed 5 bases and J shed 2 bases, with 16 bases lying between them.

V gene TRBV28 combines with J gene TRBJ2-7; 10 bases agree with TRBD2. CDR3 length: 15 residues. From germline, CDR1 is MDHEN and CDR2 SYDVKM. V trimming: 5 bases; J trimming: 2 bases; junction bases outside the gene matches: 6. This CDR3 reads CASSPGTSATYEQYF. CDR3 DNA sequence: TGTGCCAGCAGTCCAGGGACTAGCGCGACCTACGAGCAGTACTTC.

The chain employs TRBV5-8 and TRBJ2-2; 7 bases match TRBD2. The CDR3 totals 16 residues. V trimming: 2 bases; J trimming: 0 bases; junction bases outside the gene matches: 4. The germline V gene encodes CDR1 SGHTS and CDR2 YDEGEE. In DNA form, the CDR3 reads TGTGCCAGCAGCTTCCACCTAGCGGCGAACACCGGGGAGCTGTTTTTT. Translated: CASSFHLAANTGELFF.

CDR3 protein: CASSFGAGGSDTQYF. CDR3 DNA sequence: TGTGCCAGCAGCTTCGGAGCGGGAGGTAGTGATACGCAGTATTTT. The chain carries TRBV7-2 and TRBJ2-3; 9 nucleotides align to TRBD2. The CDR3 spans 15 residues. V lost 3 bases to trimming and J lost 6 bases; unmatched junction nucleotides: 7. Germline CDR1 is SGHTA and CDR2 is FQGNSA.

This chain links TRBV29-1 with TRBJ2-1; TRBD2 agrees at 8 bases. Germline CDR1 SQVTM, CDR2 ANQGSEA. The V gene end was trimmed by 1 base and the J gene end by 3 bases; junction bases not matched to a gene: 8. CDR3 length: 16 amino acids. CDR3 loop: CSVEVGLAGNYNEQFF. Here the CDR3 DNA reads TGCAGCGTTGAAGTAGGGCTAGCGGGCAACTACAATGAGCAGTTCTTC.

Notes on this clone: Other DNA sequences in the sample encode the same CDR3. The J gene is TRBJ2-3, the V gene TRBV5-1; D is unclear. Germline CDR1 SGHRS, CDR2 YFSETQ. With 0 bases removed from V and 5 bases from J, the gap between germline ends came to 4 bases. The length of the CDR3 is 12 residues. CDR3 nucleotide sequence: TGCGCCAGCAGCTTGGAGAGAGATACGCAGTATTTT. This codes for CASSLERDTQYF.